The entry below gives a single T cell receptor beta chain sequence along with its context. This record comes from a study of blood T cell repertoires in COVID-19. Across the whole study: Samples representing acute and convalescent COVID-19 were sourced from the United States, Italy and Spain. PBMCs, B-cell-depleted T cells, or T cells provided the cDNA or gDNA that made up the material.

The CDR3 is 18 amino acids. After removal of 4 bases from V and 2 bases from J, the junction contained 12 bases not matched to a gene. The germline CDR1 and CDR2 sequences are MNHEY and SVGEGT. Per the study methods: By means of reference gene primer amplification, nucleated cell counts were estimated. Sequencing was performed with immunoSEQ multiplex PCR; in TCRdb, only in-frame clones are kept and a portion is missing. That table supplies the V and J calls and clone size; D and trimming were determined from the DNA. The sample yields fewer than 80,000 clones, 60% to 85% seen once. The receptor comes from a woman older than 75 with active or convalescent COVID-19. The chain joins TRBV6-2 or TRBV6-3 to TRBJ1-5, with 9 bases matching TRBD1. The sequenced material came from peripheral blood. The CDR3 coding sequence is TGTGCCAGCAGTTCACAGGGGGCAAGTGTTTATGGCAATCAGCCCCAGCATTTT. Translating gives CASSSQGASVYGNQPQHF.